This T cell receptor (beta chain) was found in a study of OX40 agonist ivuxolimab in advanced cancers. Germline V gene sequence: CDR1 MDHEN, CDR2 SYDVKM. The V gene lost 5 bases and the J gene lost 7 bases, with 9 bases spanning the gap. The CDR3 totals 12 residues. Generated by immunoSEQ multiplex PCR, the TCRdb table keeps only in-frame clones and is missing some. The data hold over 40,000 clones, with around 80% observed a single time. The source material was CD4+ or CD8+ T cells sorted from blood, sampled in a trial of the OX40 agonist ivuxolimab. This sequence joins TRBV28 and TRBJ1-5; D gene unclear. This clonotype was sampled from an adult with an advanced solid tumor such as melanoma, head and neck, liver or kidney cancer. The CDR3 sequence: CASSPRFQPQHF. The CDR3 DNA reads TGTGCCAGCAGTCCCCGTTTCCAGCCCCAGCATTTT.